This T cell receptor beta chain was captured by sequencing in a study of cytomegalovirus exposure and HLA in healthy donors. The wider study: Clustering assigned 70% to 90% of the 350 to 450 genotyped donors to the Caucasian-associated ancestry cluster.

Study results and limitations: Later analysis demonstrated an association between a missense DCLRE1C variant and TCR beta V- and J-gene trimming.

As for this clone: Its antigen is unidentified.

The primer mix had 60 Vbeta and 13 Jbeta primers. Measured with immunoSEQ multiplex PCR; TCRdb has only the in-frame clones, and not every one. This table holds about 47,000 clones, about 72% found once. The CDR3 has 15 amino acids. Germline values: CDR1 MNHNS, CDR2 SASEGT. V was cut by 6 bases and J by 2 bases, with 17 bases left in between. Sequenced: PBMCs. This receptor was taken from a man aged 25 to 40 in good health and CMV-seronegative. The V gene is TRBV6-1, the J gene TRBJ2-7, with a possible D match to TRBD1 (5 bases). CDR3 in amino acids: CASSDRPLLPYEQYF. The CDR3 DNA follows: TGTGCCAGCAGCGACAGACCACTACTACCCTACGAGCAGTACTTC.